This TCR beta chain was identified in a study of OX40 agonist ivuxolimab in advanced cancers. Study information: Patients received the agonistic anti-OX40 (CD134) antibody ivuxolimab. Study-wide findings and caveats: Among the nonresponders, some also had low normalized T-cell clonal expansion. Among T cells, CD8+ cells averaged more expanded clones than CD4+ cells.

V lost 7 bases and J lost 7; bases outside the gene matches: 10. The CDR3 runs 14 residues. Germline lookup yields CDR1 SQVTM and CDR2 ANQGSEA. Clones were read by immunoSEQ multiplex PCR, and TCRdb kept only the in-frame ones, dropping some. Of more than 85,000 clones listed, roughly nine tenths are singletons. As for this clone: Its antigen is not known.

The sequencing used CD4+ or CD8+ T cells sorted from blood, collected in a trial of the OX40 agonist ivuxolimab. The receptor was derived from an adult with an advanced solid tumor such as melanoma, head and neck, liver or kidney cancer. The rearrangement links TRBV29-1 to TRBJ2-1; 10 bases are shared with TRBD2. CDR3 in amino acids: CSGGVASGGNEQFF. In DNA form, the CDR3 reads TGCAGCGGGGGGGTGGCTAGCGGGGGAAATGAGCAGTTCTTC.